Listed below are T cell receptor beta chains from one sample, sequenced in a study of blood T cell repertoires in COVID-19. TCRdb's table, derived via immunoSEQ multiplex PCR, lists solely in-frame clones and lacks some. The sample lists hundreds of thousands of clones; approximately 84% were seen once. Sequenced: peripheral blood. The origin of the receptors is an elderly man with acute or convalescent COVID-19. Both conserved end residues are part of each CDR3. D genes are given only for firm matches. Expanded clones are given a class, and other clones once, few, many or no size at all.

>once|TRBD2|TRBJ2-3|TRBV7-2
CASSLAPKGTSGSSSTDTQYF
TGTGCCAGCAGCTTAGCCCCTAAAGGGACTAGCGGGAGTTCTAGCACAGATACGCAGTATTTT
>.|.|TRBJ1-2|TRBV7-9
CASSLAGEKGYTF
TGTGCCAGCAGCTTAGCGGGCGAAAAGGGCTACACCTTC
>.|.|TRBJ1-6|TRBV27
CASSPYTGDSPLHF
TGTGCCAGCAGTCCGTACACGGGAGATTCACCCCTCCACTTT
>.|.|TRBJ2-1|TRBV4-2
CASSQDPGRASNEQFF
TGTGCCAGCAGCCAAGATCCTGGCAGGGCTTCCAATGAGCAGTTCTTC
>.|TRBD2|TRBJ2-1|TRBV5-1
CASSLLVGLAGQNEQFF
TGCGCCAGCAGCTTGTTAGTAGGACTAGCGGGCCAGAATGAGCAGTTCTTC
>.|TRBD2|TRBJ2-5|TRBV27
CASSLPSGLKLQETQYF
TGTGCCAGCAGTCTGCCTAGCGGCTTGAAACTCCAAGAGACCCAGTACTTC
>.|.|TRBJ2-7|TRBV9
CASSVYSFSYEQYF
TGTGCCAGCAGCGTTTACAGCTTCTCCTACGAGCAGTACTTC
>.|TRBD2|TRBJ2-4|TRBV6-5
CASRAGSGAKNIQYF
TGTGCCAGCAGAGCGGGAAGTGGAGCCAAAAACATTCAGTACTTC
>.|TRBD1|TRBJ1-2|TRBV27
CASSSGQGWRGYTF
TGTGCCAGCAGTTCCGGACAGGGCTGGCGGGGCTACACCTTC
>.|.|TRBJ2-3|TRBV19
CASSITSGRGDTQYF
TGTGCCAGTAGTATTACCAGCGGCCGAGGAGATACGCAGTATTTT
>once|TRBD2|TRBJ2-1|TRBV4-1
CASSLSRLAGGSPRNEQFF
TGCGCCAGCAGCCTTTCCAGACTAGCGGGAGGTTCCCCTCGGAATGAGCAGTTCTTC
>.|TRBD1|TRBJ2-1|TRBV19
CASSIGTGTGADEQFF
TGTGCCAGTAGTATAGGGACCGGGACAGGGGCGGATGAGCAGTTCTTC
>.|.|TRBJ2-1|TRBV24-1
CATMRPGYQGNEQFF
TGTGCCACCATGCGACCTGGCTATCAGGGGAATGAGCAGTTCTTC
>.|TRBD2|TRBJ2-5|TRBV19
CASSSSGGGETQYF
TGTGCCAGTAGTTCCAGCGGGGGTGGAGAGACCCAGTACTTC
>.|.|TRBJ1-1|TRBV30
CAWILLGGNTEAFF
TGTGCCTGGATTCTCTTGGGGGGGAACACTGAAGCTTTCTTT
>.|TRBD2|TRBJ2-5|TRBV6-2/TRBV6-3
CASSRTSLRETQYF
TGTGCCAGCAGCCGGACTAGCCTACGAGAGACCCAGTACTTC
>few|TRBD1|TRBJ1-3|TRBV10-3
CASKGQGAGNTIYF
TGTGCCTCAAAAGGACAGGGCGCTGGAAACACCATATATTTT
>.|TRBD2|TRBJ2-7|TRBV28
CASSILAGVSYEQYF
TGTGCCAGCAGTATCCTAGCGGGAGTTAGCTACGAGCAGTACTTC
>.|TRBD1|TRBJ2-7|TRBV5-5
CASSEGVTGSYEQYF
TGTGCCAGCAGCGAGGGGGTGACAGGGTCCTACGAGCAGTACTTC
>.|.|TRBJ2-7|TRBV5-1
CASSLDAVAPYEQYF
TGCGCCAGCAGCTTGGACGCCGTAGCGCCCTACGAGCAGTACTTC
>.|.|TRBJ1-1|TRBV11-3
CASSLESSEAFF
TGTGCCAGCAGCTTAGAGAGCTCTGAAGCTTTCTTT
>.|TRBD1|TRBJ2-3|TRBV28
CASSTPGPGGADTQYF
TGTGCCAGCAGTACCCCCGGGCCAGGGGGCGCGGATACGCAGTATTTT
>.|TRBD2|TRBJ2-2|TRBV3-1/TRBV3-2
CASSPSGRTGELFF
TGTGCCAGCAGCCCTAGCGGGAGGACCGGGGAGCTGTTTTTT
>.|TRBD1|TRBJ2-1|TRBV19
CASSISGGQGWNEQFF
TGTGCCAGTAGTATTAGTGGGGGACAGGGTTGGAATGAGCAGTTCTTC
>.|TRBD1|TRBJ1-1|TRBV7-8
CASSQTYGQGSTEAFF
TGTGCCAGCAGCCAAACCTACGGACAGGGGAGCACTGAAGCTTTCTTT
>once|TRBD1|TRBJ1-1|TRBV28
CASSLIPTGRYTEAFF
TGTGCCAGCAGTTTGATACCGACAGGGAGGTACACTGAAGCTTTCTTT
>.|.|TRBJ1-1|TRBV30
CAWSAVDSFTEAFF
TGTGCCTGGAGTGCCGTCGACAGCTTCACTGAAGCTTTCTTT
>.|TRBD2|TRBJ2-1|TRBV5-1
CASSLVLAGGPNEQFF
TGCGCCAGCAGCTTGGTGTTAGCGGGAGGGCCGAATGAGCAGTTCTTC